The sequence of this TCR beta chain was determined in a study of blood T cell repertoires in COVID-19 (dated by TCRdb to the early 2020s). About the study as a whole: Collaborator samples came from the United States, Italy and Spain and covered acute and convalescent phases of COVID-19. The material from the prospective study consisted of cDNA or gDNA derived from T cells, B-cell-depleted T cells, or PBMCs. Deeply sampled blood TCRbeta repertoires from subjects exposed to, actively infected with, or recovered from COVID-19 were included in the dataset. The repertoires were made available in a free public database intended to serve as a resource for research on the immune response to SARS-CoV-2. The samples were drawn from the first 160 participants of the ongoing ImmuneRACE study and from 1,254 subjects provided by 6 global collaborators. Sample metadata almost always included a de-identified subject ID, COVID-19 status, age in years and sex. HLA class I and class II types, where available, came from metadata supplied by the sample provider rather than from assay-based typing.

Samples from volunteer blood donors who had recovered from COVID-19 were contributed by a second Seattle source. Each collaborating institution followed its own protocols to collect whole blood in K2EDTA tubes. For TCRbeta analysis, collaborator samples were shipped as frozen whole blood, as isolated PBMCs, or as DNA extracted from either sample type. According to the germline V gene, CDR1 reads MDHEN and CDR2 reads SYDVKM. The CDR3 starts with the cysteine, ends with the phenylalanine, and has 16 residues. The CDR3 DNA has 48 bases and is translated from base 1. Compared with germline, V lacks 4 bases and J lacks 7 bases; bases without a gene match: 16. TCRbeta CDR3 regions were amplified from genomic DNA using the immunoSEQ Assay, a bias-controlled multiplex PCR. In the paper's pipeline: Nucleated cell counts per sample were estimated from amplification of reference gene primers within the assay. To quantify the absolute abundance of each unique TCRbeta CDR3 rearrangement, sequence reads were collapsed and filtered. For each sample, productive Simpson clonality was calculated as the square root of Simpson's diversity index across productive rearrangements. TCRdb carries this immuneACCESS record with in-frame sequences only. Its versions omit some clonotypes, under half of them owing to an unresolved V gene in the studies checked, with the rest unexplained. V and J calls plus clone size are reproduced from that table; the DNA served to infer D and trimming. For this sample there are around 100,000 clones; more than 70% appear just once. Around 8.4% of the sample is held by the ten biggest clonotypes.

In regard to this clone: Its cognate antigen has yet to be identified. Qualities for individual bases were not recorded, and no much larger clone is one base off.

Broader findings and caveats from the paper: How much clinical and demographic metadata was included differed by source and by participant, and the metadata was provided uncurated.

The sample comprised peripheral blood. The chain is encoded by TRBV28 joined to TRBJ2-7; 7 central bases correspond to TRBD2. This TCR was sampled from a woman aged 70-85 years who had recovered from COVID-19. The CDR3 protein sequence reads: CASSSSQLAAEGEQYF. The DNA reads TGTGCCAGCAGTTCCTCCCAGCTAGCGGCCGAGGGGGAGCAGTACTTC.